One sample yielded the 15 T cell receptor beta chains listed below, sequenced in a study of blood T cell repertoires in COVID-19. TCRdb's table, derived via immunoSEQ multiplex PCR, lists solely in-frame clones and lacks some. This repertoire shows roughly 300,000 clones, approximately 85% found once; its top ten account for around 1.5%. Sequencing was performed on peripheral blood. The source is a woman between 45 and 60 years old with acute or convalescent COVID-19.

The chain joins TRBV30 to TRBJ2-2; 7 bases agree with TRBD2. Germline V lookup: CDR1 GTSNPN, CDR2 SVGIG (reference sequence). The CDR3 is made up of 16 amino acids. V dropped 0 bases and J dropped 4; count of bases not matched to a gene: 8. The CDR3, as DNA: TGTGCCTGGAGTGTATGGGGGAGGGGCGGCACCGGGGAGCTGTTTTTT. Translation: CAWSVWGRGGTGELFF. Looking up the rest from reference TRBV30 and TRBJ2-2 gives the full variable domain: SQTIHQWPATLVQPVGSPLSLECTVEGTSNPNLYWYRQAAGRGLQLLFYSVGIGQISSEVPQNLSASRPQDRQFILSSKKLLLSDSGFYLCAWSVWGRGGTGELFFGEGSRLTVL.

The DNA for the CDR3 is TGTGCCAGTAGTTCCGGGAGGGGGCGGGAGACCCAGTACTTC. It is translated as CASSSGRGRETQYF. This chain joins TRBV19 and TRBJ2-5; possibly TRBD2 for D (8 bases). The ends were cut back, 5 bases at V and 5 bases at J, with 15 bases in the middle. This CDR3 contains 14 residues. Per germline, CDR1 LNHDA and CDR2 SQIVND (reference sequence).

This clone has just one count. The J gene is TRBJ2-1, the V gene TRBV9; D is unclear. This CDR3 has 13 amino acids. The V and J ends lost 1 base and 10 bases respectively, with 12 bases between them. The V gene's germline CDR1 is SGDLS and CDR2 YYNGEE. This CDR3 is CASSVRLDNEQFF. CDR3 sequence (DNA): TGTGCCAGCAGCGTACGCCTAGATAACGAGCAGTTCTTC.

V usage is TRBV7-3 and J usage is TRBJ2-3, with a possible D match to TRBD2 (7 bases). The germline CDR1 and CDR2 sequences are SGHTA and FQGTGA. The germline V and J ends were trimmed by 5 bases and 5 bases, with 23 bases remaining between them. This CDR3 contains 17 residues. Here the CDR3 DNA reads TGTGCCAGCAGCCTAAAAAAGGGGGGGACGCACAAAGATACGCAGTATTTT. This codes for CASSLKKGGTHKDTQYF. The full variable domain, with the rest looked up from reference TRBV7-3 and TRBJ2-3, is GAGVSQTPSNKVTEKGKYVELRCDPISGHTALYWYRQSLGQGPEFLIYFQGTGAADDSGLPNDRFFAVRPEGSVSTLKIQRTERGDSAVYLCASSLKKGGTHKDTQYFGPGTRLTVL.

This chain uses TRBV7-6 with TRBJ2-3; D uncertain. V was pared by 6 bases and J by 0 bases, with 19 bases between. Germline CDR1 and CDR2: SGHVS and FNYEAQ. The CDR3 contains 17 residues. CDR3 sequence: CASRGSVDETSTDTQYF. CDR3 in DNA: TGTGCCAGCAGAGGTTCCGTAGACGAGACTAGCACAGATACGCAGTATTTT.

The CDR3 bases are TGTGCCAGCAGCGACGACAAGAACACTGAAGCTTTCTTT. The encoded protein is CASSDDKNTEAFF. The chain combines TRBV11-2 with TRBJ1-1; D is ambiguous. V was trimmed by 5 bases and J by 1 base, leaving 8 bases between them. The germline V gene encodes CDR1 SGHAT and CDR2 FQNNGV. The CDR3 totals 13 residues.

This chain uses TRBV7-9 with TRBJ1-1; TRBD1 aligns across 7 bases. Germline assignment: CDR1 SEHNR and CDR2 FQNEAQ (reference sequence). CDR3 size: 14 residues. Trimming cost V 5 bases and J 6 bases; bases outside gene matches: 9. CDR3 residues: CASSPRQGTSEAFF. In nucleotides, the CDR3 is TGTGCCAGCAGCCCCAGACAGGGAACCTCTGAAGCTTTCTTT.

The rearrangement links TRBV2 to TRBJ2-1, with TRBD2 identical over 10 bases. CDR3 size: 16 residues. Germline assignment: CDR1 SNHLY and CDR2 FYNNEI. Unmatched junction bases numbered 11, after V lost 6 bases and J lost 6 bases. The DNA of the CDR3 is TGTGCCAGCAGATCCCTAGCGGGAGTGTCTGGCAATGAGCAGTTCTTC. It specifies CASRSLAGVSGNEQFF.

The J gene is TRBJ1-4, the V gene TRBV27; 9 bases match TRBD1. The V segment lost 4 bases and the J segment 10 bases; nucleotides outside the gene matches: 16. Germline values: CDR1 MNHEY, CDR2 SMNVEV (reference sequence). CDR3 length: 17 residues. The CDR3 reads CASSSPLTGQGQVKLFF. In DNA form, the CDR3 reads TGTGCCAGCAGTTCCCCTTTAACGGGACAGGGACAAGTAAAACTGTTTTTT.

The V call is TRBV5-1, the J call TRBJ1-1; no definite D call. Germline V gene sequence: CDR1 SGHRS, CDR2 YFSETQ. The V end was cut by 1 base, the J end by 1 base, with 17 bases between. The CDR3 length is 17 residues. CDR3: CASSLRSAGNGNTEAFF. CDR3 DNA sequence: TGCGCCAGCAGCTTGAGATCTGCGGGGAATGGGAACACTGAAGCTTTCTTT.

The chain's CDR3 is CAINYDRAYEQYF. CDR3 sequence (DNA): TGTGCCATCAATTACGATCGAGCCTACGAGCAGTACTTC. The chain has TRBV10-3 and TRBJ2-7; D not certain. This CDR3 contains 13 residues. The V gene lost 7 bases and the J gene lost 2 bases, with 12 bases spanning the gap. Germline V gene data show CDR1 as ENHRY and CDR2 as SYGVKD.

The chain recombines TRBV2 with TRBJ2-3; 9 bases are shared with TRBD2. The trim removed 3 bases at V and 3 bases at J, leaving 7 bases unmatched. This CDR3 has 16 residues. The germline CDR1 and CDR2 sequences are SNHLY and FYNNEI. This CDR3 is CASSEGAGGPTDTQYF. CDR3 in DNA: TGTGCCAGCAGTGAGGGCGCGGGAGGGCCAACAGATACGCAGTATTTT.

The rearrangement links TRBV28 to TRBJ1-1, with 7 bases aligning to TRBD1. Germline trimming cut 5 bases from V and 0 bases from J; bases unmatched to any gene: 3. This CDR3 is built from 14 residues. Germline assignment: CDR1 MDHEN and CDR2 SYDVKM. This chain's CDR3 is CASSLTGVNTEAFF. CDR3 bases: TGTGCCAGCAGTCTCACAGGGGTGAACACTGAAGCTTTCTTT. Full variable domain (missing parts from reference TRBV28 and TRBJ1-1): DVKVTQSSRYLVKRTGEKVFLECVQDMDHENMFWYRQDPGLGLRLIYFSYDVKMKEKGDIPEGYSVSREKKERFSLILESASTNQTSMYLCASSLTGVNTEAFFGQGTRLTVV.

The CDR3 here is CASSLYGTGQYNEQFF. The CDR3 DNA reads as TGTGCCAGCAGCTTATACGGGACAGGGCAATACAATGAGCAGTTCTTC. The V and J genes are TRBV7-2 and TRBJ2-1; 9 nucleotides match TRBD1. This CDR3 is built from 16 residues. The V and J ends lost 2 bases and 4 bases, in that order; junction bases with no gene match: 6. Germline V gives CDR1 SGHTA, CDR2 FQGNSA.

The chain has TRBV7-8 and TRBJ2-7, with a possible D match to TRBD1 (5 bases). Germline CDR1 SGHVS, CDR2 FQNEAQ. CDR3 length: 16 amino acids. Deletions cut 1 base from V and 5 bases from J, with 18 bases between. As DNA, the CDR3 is TGTGCCAGCAGCTTAGACGTCTACAGGCTTGTGGACGAGCAGTACTTC. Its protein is CASSLDVYRLVDEQYF. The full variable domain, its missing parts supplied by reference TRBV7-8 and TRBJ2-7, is GAGVSQSPRYKVAKRGQDVALRCDPISGHVSLFWYQQALGQGPEFLTYFQNEAQLDKSGLPSDRFFAERPEGSVSTLKIQRTQQEDSAVYLCASSLDVYRLVDEQYFGPGTRLTVT.